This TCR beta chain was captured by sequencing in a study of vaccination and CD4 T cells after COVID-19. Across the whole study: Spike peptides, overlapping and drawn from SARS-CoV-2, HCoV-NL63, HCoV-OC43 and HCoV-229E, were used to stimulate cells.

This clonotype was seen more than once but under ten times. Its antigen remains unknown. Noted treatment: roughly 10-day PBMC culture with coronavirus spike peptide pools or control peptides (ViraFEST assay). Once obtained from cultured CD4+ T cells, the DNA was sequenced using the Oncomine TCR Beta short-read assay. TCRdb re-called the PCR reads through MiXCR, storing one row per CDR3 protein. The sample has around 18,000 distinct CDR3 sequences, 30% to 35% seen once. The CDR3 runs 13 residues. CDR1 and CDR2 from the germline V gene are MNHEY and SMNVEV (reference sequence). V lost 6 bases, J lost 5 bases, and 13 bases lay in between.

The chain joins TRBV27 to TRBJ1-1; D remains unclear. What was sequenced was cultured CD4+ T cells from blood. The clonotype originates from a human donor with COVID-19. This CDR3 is CASSTTARTEAFF. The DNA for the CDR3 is TGTGCCAGCAGCACCACCGCCCGGACTGAAGCTTTCTTT.